This TCR beta chain was sequenced in a study of siplizumab effects on memory and regulatory T cells. General study points: Naive T cells appeared more varied than memory cells and looked like key alloresponse contributors. On average, about 70% of mappable alloreactive CD4+ clones were Treg-derived under siplizumab, against less than 35% in controls. Proliferating siplizumab-culture Tregs lacked confirmation of suppressive function. Alloreactive sequences from unstimulated CD4+ memory cells fell significantly with siplizumab.

The CDR3 runs 15 residues. V lost 7 bases and J lost 5, with 19 bases in between. The germline gives CDR1 SGHTA, CDR2 FQGNSA. Remarks on this clone: Its antigen is still unknown.

Using immunoSEQ multiplex PCR, the repertoire was profiled, and TCRdb retains in-frame clones only, with some absent. The sample lists 85,000 to 130,000 clones; roughly 94% were seen once. The TCR was taken from a human donor in good health. The genes are TRBV7-2 and TRBJ2-3; perhaps TRBD1 as D (5 bases). The material sequenced was Tregs sorted from blood. CDR3 nucleotides: TGTGCCAGCACCCGAGTAGTGGGGCACAGAGATACGCAGTATTTT. Its translation: CASTRVVGHRDTQYF.